These 9 T cell receptor beta chains came from one sample sequenced in a study of T cell repertoires in cytomegalovirus infection. TCRdb fed the reads into MiXCR, producing one record per CDR3 protein. The sample has around 430,000 distinct CDR3 sequences, approximately 42% seen once. Their antigen targets remain unknown. The sequences come from cultured PBMCs, collected from culture after CMV antigen stimulation. These receptors all come from a human donor in good health (CMV status not recorded). Some clones in this sample may be carry-over from other donors' samples.

This clonotype was observed a handful of times. The chain couples TRBV7-8 to TRBJ1-4; TRBD1 might be the D (5 bases). There are 16 residues in the CDR3. Per the germline V gene, CDR1 is SGHVS and CDR2 is FQNEAQ. Trimming stripped 5 bases from V and 5 bases from J, with 18 bases between. The CDR3 is CASSPRPGRPNEKLFF. In DNA form, the CDR3 reads TGTGCCAGCAGCCCACGCCCGGGACGTCCGAATGAAAAACTGTTTTTT.

This chain links TRBV7-2 with TRBJ1-1; 7 positions agree with TRBD1. This CDR3 is 11 amino acids long. V was clipped by 5 bases and J by 10 bases; unmatched bases: 4. CDR1 and CDR2 (germline): SGHTA, FQGNSA. The CDR3 loop is CASSDRVLAFF. The CDR3 DNA reads as TGTGCCAGCAGCGACAGGGTCTTAGCTTTCTTT.

This clonotype was counted only a few times. The rearrangement links TRBV20-1 to TRBJ2-4, with unresolved D. The CDR3 is 13 residues long. Germline loops: CDR1 DFQATT, CDR2 SNEGSKA (reference sequence). With 2 bases removed from V and 2 bases from J, the gap between germline ends came to 7 bases. CDR3 protein: CSARTGPKNIQYF. Written as DNA, the CDR3 is TGCAGTGCTAGAACCGGGCCCAAAAACATTCAGTACTTC.

This chain joins TRBV28 and TRBJ1-1; D call uncertain. The CDR3 sequence is 12 residues long. CDR1 and CDR2 (germline): MDHEN, SYDVKM. Trimming pared 1 base from V and 6 bases from J, leaving 6 bases between. CDR3 sequence (DNA): TGTGCCAGCAGTTTATCGTTGGCTGAAGCTTTCTTT. Encoded protein: CASSLSLAEAFF.

The rearrangement uses TRBV19 and TRBJ1-5; D not resolved. V was shortened by 10 bases and J by 5 bases, with 21 bases between the two germline ends. This CDR3 has 15 residues. Germline CDR1 LNHDA, CDR2 SQIVND (reference sequence). The CDR3 DNA reads as TGTGCCAAGACCCAGAATCCGGTATTGTATCAGCCCCAGCATTTT. This encodes CAKTQNPVLYQPQHF.

This clonotype has more than one count but fewer than ten. The rearrangement links TRBV7-9 to TRBJ2-3; 16 bases align to TRBD2. Germline trimming cut 5 bases from V and 6 bases from J; bases unmatched to any gene: 11. This CDR3 comprises 18 residues. Germline CDR1 SEHNR, CDR2 FQNEAQ (reference sequence). The CDR3 loop reads CASSAPGLAGGQFDTQYF. The CDR3 bases are TGTGCCAGCAGCGCCCCGGGACTAGCGGGGGGGCAGTTCGATACGCAGTATTTT.

The chain uses TRBV6-8 and TRBJ1-3, with D unresolved. Germline-derived CDR1 and CDR2 are MNHGY and SAAAGT. This CDR3 spans 15 amino acids. The V gene lost 2 bases and the J gene lost 0 bases, with 8 bases spanning the gap. Here the CDR3 reads CASSYRVTSGNTIYF. In DNA, the CDR3 is TGTGCCAGCAGTTACCGAGTTACCTCTGGAAACACCATATATTTT.

This clonotype was picked up a small number of times. This sequence joins TRBV7-8 and TRBJ2-3; a possible D gene is TRBD1 (5 bases). Germline-derived CDR1 and CDR2 are SGHVS and FQNEAQ. The V and J ends lost 1 base and 7 bases respectively, with 15 bases between them. The CDR3 is 15 amino acids. The CDR3 DNA follows: TGTGCCAGCAGCTTAGAGGTAACAGGCAGGAATACGCAGTATTTT. Its translation is CASSLEVTGRNTQYF. Full variable domain (remainder filled in from reference TRBV7-8 and TRBJ2-3): GAGVSQSPRYKVAKRGQDVALRCDPISGHVSLFWYQQALGQGPEFLTYFQNEAQLDKSGLPSDRFFAERPEGSVSTLKIQRTQQEDSAVYLCASSLEVTGRNTQYFGPGTRLTVL.

The rearrangement joins TRBV9 to TRBJ1-1, with 9 bases that match TRBD1. CDR1 SGDLS and CDR2 YYNGEE come from the germline V gene. V gave up 2 bases and J gave up 4 bases; unmatched junction bases: 3. The CDR3 spans 14 residues. The CDR3 sequence is CASSVTGGSTEAFF. CDR3 nucleotides: TGTGCCAGCAGCGTTACAGGGGGCAGCACTGAAGCTTTCTTT.